This TCR beta chain appears in the sequencing data of a study of shared clonotypes between healthy human individuals (dated by TCRdb to about 2020). Notes on the research overall: Two women and three men aged 18 to 49 years were included in the cohort. Per donor, three plates each were used for CD4 naive and CD4 memory, two for CD8 naive, and one for CD8 memory. Blood TCR repertoires of roughly 5 healthy adults were deeply sequenced to estimate repertoire size and the extent of clonotype sharing between individuals. To increase sequencing depth and limit assay-specific biases, TCR repertoire library preparation and sequencing were carried out by different laboratories using diverse techniques. Between about 0.8 and 8.9 billion PBMCs per donor were obtained by leukapheresis. The research as a whole found: The genetic and exposure-history diversity represented was limited by the small number of donors. Sampling was limited to blood, and TCR repertoires in tissue likely differ from TCR repertoires in blood. When four donors were compared, the shared fraction of clonotypes was about 5% for naive CD4, 3.5% to 4% for naive CD8, 2.3% for memory CD4, and 0.35% to 0.5% for memory CD8. Estimated clonotype richness was generally larger for naive than for memory subsets. Rarefaction of sorted-subset datasets indicated incomplete sequencing despite the large sequencing depth. Pairwise subsampling led to the expectation that sequencing depth would affect the degree of clonotype sharing among donors. Higher generation probabilities were observed for clonotypes shared by all four sorted-subset donors than for non-shared clonotypes.

Using the deep immunoSEQ assay, TCR CDR3 regions were amplified from genomic DNA by multiplex PCR. For each cell subset, the extracted genomic DNA was distributed evenly across all wells of several immunoSEQ 96-well plates, and each plate served as one replicate. For sorted subsets, each replicate PCR was loaded with roughly 0.2 ug genomic DNA, equivalent to 30,000 or so T cell genomes. Purified libraries were quantified with a Qubit 3.0 fluorometer, sized on a Bioanalyzer 2100, and re-quantified with the KAPA Library Quantification kit. A separate single-read 150-cycle Illumina NextSeq 550 flow cell was used to sequence each immunoSEQ 96-well plate. In the original analysis: Because the immunoSEQ output included only junctional sequences and no quality scores, the filtering could not be the same as the filtering used for full-length reads. To assign V/J genes and CDR3, sequences were annotated against IMGT germline references using PyIR, a Python wrapper for IgBLAST v1.9. Reads were removed for weak V/J assignments (E-value above 1e-6), missing CDR3, stop codons, out-of-frame junctions, or ambiguous translated residues. V3J clonotypes were defined by identical inferred V gene, J gene, and CDR3 amino acid sequence. The percentage overlap between two repertoires was calculated by dividing the number of shared unique clonotypes by the size of the smaller repertoire. RTK rarefaction, the Chao1 estimator, and Recon v2.1 estimates of unobserved clonotypes were used to assess repertoire richness. OLGA was used to compute generation probabilities for all TCRbeta clonotypes that the gDNA method yielded from four donors. Held by TCRdb, this immuneACCESS table contains in-frame sequences only and omits some clones. Under half of the omission traces to an unresolved V gene where checked; the cause of the rest is unknown. That table furnishes V, J and clone size, whereas the DNA furnished D and trimming. The sample table records more than 2 million clones; over 85% of these occur just once. The ten most abundant clones make up roughly 0.13% of the sample.

Points on this clone: No antigen is known for it. No qualities accompany the bases; no much larger clone lies one base away.

Inclusive of the bounding cysteine and phenylalanine, the CDR3 is 16 residues long. Only CDR3 DNA remains: 48 bases, in frame from the first base. Here V drops 5 bases and J drops 0 bases, and the junction holds 6 bases not matched to any gene. The germline V gene sets CDR1 to SGHAT and CDR2 to FQNNGV. The donors were healthy, HIV-negative adults who had no recently reported acute infections or vaccinations. Only Caucasian adults living in Nashville, Tennessee, USA were represented among the donors. CD4+ T cells were enriched by magnetic negative selection; naive cells were then positively selected on CD45RA, and the negative fraction formed the memory subset. After blood collection by leukapheresis, PBMCs were isolated using Ficoll-Histopaque density gradient centrifugation and then cryopreserved in the vapor phase of liquid nitrogen. Analytical flow cytometry was used to check the purity and quantity of every magnetically sorted T cell population. Genomic DNA was isolated from each sorted fraction and quantified by UV absorbance on a Nanodrop 2000c.

The chain was built from TRBV11-2 and TRBJ1-4, with TRBD1 identical over 7 junction bases. The receptor's source is a man aged 18 to 29 in good health. The specimen was naive CD4+ T cells sorted from blood. The cell subset or site label, as the study defines it: CD45RA+ positively selected. The encoded CDR3 is CASSQKDRATNEKLFF. In nucleotide form, the sequence is TGTGCCAGCAGCCAAAAAGACAGGGCAACTAATGAAAAACTGTTTTTT.